The clone carrying this T cell receptor beta chain was seen only a few times. The data derive from a study of blood T cells in healthy people across ages. This CDR3 is 12 amino acids long. Trimming stripped 6 bases from V and 3 bases from J, with 12 bases between. CDR1 DFQATT and CDR2 SNEGSKA come from the germline V gene (reference sequence). It was with a sample-barcoded 5' primer and a J-beta primer mix that a second PCR of about 6 to 12 cycles was run. MiXCR was run by TCRdb on the 5' RACE reads, yielding one entry per CDR3 protein. The top ten clones hold about 6.3% of a sample with about 1.4 million distinct CDR3 sequences, 59% of them seen once.

The chain has TRBV20-1 and TRBJ2-7; D uncertain. Sequencing was carried out using blood. This TCR derives from a man in his late teens or twenties in good health. The CDR3 region is CSAPHTYYEQYF. DNA for the CDR3: TGCAGTGCCCCGCATACCTACTACGAGCAGTACTTC.